What follows are 26 T cell receptor beta chains derived from one specimen sequenced in a study of neurological immune-mediated disorders. Time point given: longitudinal time-point 2. TCRdb reanalysed the 5' RACE reads using MiXCR and keeps one entry per CDR3 protein. The sample has some 87,000 distinct CDR3 sequences; more than 5% are singletons. The sequenced sample consisted of PBMCs. Every receptor here comes from a woman aged 55-70 years with multiple sclerosis.

The chain uses TRBV7-2 and TRBJ2-5, with 10 bases fitting TRBD2. Germline lookup yields CDR1 SGHTA and CDR2 FQGNSA. This CDR3 comprises 17 residues. V lost 0 bases, J lost 0 bases, and 4 bases stayed unmatched. This chain's CDR3 is CASSLALAGGYQETQYF. CDR3 nucleotides: TGTGCCAGCAGCTTAGCGTTAGCGGGGGGCTACCAAGAGACCCAGTACTTC.

This clonotype was seen repeatedly, ten times or more. The chain recombines TRBV28 with TRBJ2-1; D call uncertain. This CDR3 has 16 amino acids. The V and J ends lost 8 bases and 3 bases respectively, with 20 bases between them. Germline CDR1 is MDHEN and CDR2 is SYDVKM. DNA for the CDR3: TGTGCCAGCTCCCCGTGGGTTGCGGAGAGCTACAATGAGCAGTTCTTC. The encoded protein is CASSPWVAESYNEQFF.

This clonotype was seen repeatedly, ten times or more. This rearrangement joins TRBV3-1 to TRBJ1-1, with D possibly TRBD1 on 5 matching bases. Germline-derived CDR1 and CDR2 are LGHDT and YNNKEL (reference sequence). There are 14 residues in the CDR3. The V gene lost 4 bases and the J gene lost 7 bases, with 16 bases spanning the gap. The CDR3 coding sequence is TGTGCCAGCAGCCCAAGTCCGTTCAGGGTTGAAGCTTTCTTT. Its translation is CASSPSPFRVEAFF.

This clonotype occurred many times. V gene TRBV9 combines with J gene TRBJ2-7, with 12 bases that match TRBD2. Trimming removed 4 bases from V and 4 bases from J; junction bases left unmatched: 3. The germline CDR1 and CDR2 sequences are SGDLS and YYNGEE. The CDR3 loop spans 14 amino acids. CDR3 residues: CASSPSGGVYEQYF. CDR3 in DNA: TGTGCCAGCAGCCCTAGCGGGGGGGTTTACGAGCAGTACTTC. Together with reference TRBV9 and TRBJ2-7, the CDR3 gives the full variable domain: DSGVTQTPKHLITATGQRVTLRCSPRSGDLSVYWYQQSLDQGLQFLIQYYNGEERAKGNILERFSAQQFPDLHSELNLSSLELGDSALYFCASSPSGGVYEQYFGPGTRLTVT.

At least ten counts were recorded for this clonotype. The rearrangement links TRBV10-3 to TRBJ2-3; TRBD2 matches 9 bases. V shed 2 bases, J shed 5 bases, and the junction held 5 bases outside the gene matches. The germline V gene encodes CDR1 ENHRY and CDR2 SYGVKD. This CDR3 is 15 amino acids long. The CDR3 bases are TGTGCCATCAGTGAGCTAGCGGGGATGCTAGATACGCAGTATTTT. It translates to CAISELAGMLDTQYF.

The chain joins TRBV4-2 to TRBJ2-5; 9 nucleotides agree with TRBD2. CDR1 and CDR2 from the germline V gene are LGHNA and YNFKEQ. This CDR3 has 16 residues. J was trimmed by 5 bases and V by 1 base; bases with no gene match: 8. The CDR3 loop is CASSQAGRGGLETQYF. The CDR3 coding sequence is TGTGCCAGCAGCCAAGCGGGGCGGGGGGGCCTGGAGACCCAGTACTTC.

This clonotype was picked up many times. The CDR3 DNA reads TGTGCCAGCAGTCCGCTACGGAGCTCCTACAATGAGCAGTTCTTC. Translated, it gives CASSPLRSSYNEQFF. V gene TRBV28 combines with J gene TRBJ2-1; D not resolved. Germline lookup yields CDR1 MDHEN and CDR2 SYDVKM. The CDR3 has 15 amino acids. The ends were cut back, 5 bases at V and 0 bases at J, with 11 bases in the middle.

This clonotype was counted at least ten times. The chain links TRBV6-5 to TRBJ2-7; TRBD2 aligns across 7 bases. V lost 5 bases, J lost 6 bases, and 7 bases stayed unmatched. CDR1 MNHEY and CDR2 SVGAGI come from the germline V gene. The CDR3 length is 13 residues. Here the CDR3 DNA reads TGTGCCAGCAGTCAAAGACTAGCCCTCGAGCAGTACTTC. As protein: CASSQRLALEQYF.

There are many counts of this clonotype. The rearrangement links TRBV28 to TRBJ1-3, with TRBD1 matching over 7 bases. The junction had 11 bases not matched to a gene; V was cut back by 5 bases and J by 7 bases. The CDR3 totals 15 residues. Germline assignment: CDR1 MDHEN and CDR2 SYDVKM. The CDR3 spells CASSPPGTDHNTIYF. The CDR3 DNA sequence: TGTGCCAGCAGTCCACCCGGGACAGATCACAACACCATATATTTT.

This clonotype was counted ten times or more. The chain is built from TRBV14 and TRBJ1-1; no firm D call. There are 14 residues in the CDR3. V lost 6 bases, J lost 0 bases, and 11 bases lay in between. Looked up from germline, CDR1 is SGHDN and CDR2 is FVKESK. The CDR3 nucleotides are TGTGCCAGCAGTACTCAACCGGTGAACACTGAAGCTTTCTTT. Its translation is CASSTQPVNTEAFF.

A word on this clonotype: The junction and the germline gene differ at one end; a read error may be behind it. The chain recombines TRBV14 with TRBJ2-2, with 7 bases identical to TRBD2. From germline, CDR1 is SGHDN and CDR2 FVKESK. The CDR3 runs to 15 residues. CDR3 region: CSSSLDGREGGELFF. CDR3 nucleotide sequence: TGTTCCAGCAGCCTAGACGGCAGGGAGGGCGGGGAGCTGTTTTTT.

This clonotype was picked up many times. In DNA, the CDR3 is TGTGCCAGCAGTACCGGGACAGGGACCCTCTATGGCTACACCTTC. This encodes CASSTGTGTLYGYTF. The chain carries TRBV27 and TRBJ1-2; 9 bases map to TRBD1. The CDR3 is made up of 15 amino acids. Germline CDR1 MNHEY, CDR2 SMNVEV (reference sequence). V lost 5 bases, J lost 4 bases, and 8 bases stayed unmatched.

As for this clonotype: This clone may be a read error of a much larger clone one base away. V is TRBV7-8 and J is TRBJ1-1; D unclear. Germline-derived CDR1 and CDR2 are SGHVS and FQNEAQ. Trimming cost V 6 bases and J 2 bases, with 16 bases left between them. The CDR3 runs 15 residues. The CDR3 nucleotides are TGTGCCAGCAGACGACGGGCATCCGAAAACACTGAAGCTTTCTTT. Its protein is CASRRRASENTEAFF.

This clonotype occurred many times. The V and J genes are TRBV7-8 and TRBJ2-3; 10 bases fit TRBD2. Unmatched junction bases numbered 4, after V lost 4 bases and J lost 3 bases. There are 15 residues in the CDR3. Germline V gene sequence: CDR1 SGHVS, CDR2 FQNEAQ. The CDR3 DNA reads as TGTGCCAGCAGCTCTCTAGCGGGGGAGACAGATACGCAGTATTTT. Translating it yields CASSSLAGETDTQYF.

This clonotype has a count of ten or more. The chain employs TRBV29-1 and TRBJ2-1; 10 positions match TRBD2. Germline CDR1 and CDR2: SQVTM and ANQGSEA. Trimming removed 1 base from V and 3 bases from J; junction bases left unmatched: 3. CDR3 size: 15 residues. The DNA for the CDR3 is TGCAGCGTTGAAGTCCTAGCGGGGGTCTACAATGAGCAGTTCTTC. Translated: CSVEVLAGVYNEQFF.

Ten or more counts support this clonotype. V is TRBV20-1 and J is TRBJ1-5; the D is unclear. Germline CDR1 reads DFQATT; CDR2 reads SNEGSKA (reference sequence). Trimming took off 3 bases at V and 3 bases at J, with 9 bases between the two ends. CDR3 length equals 13 residues. CDR3 bases: TGCAGTGCTAGTGGGATGCTCAATCAGCCCCAGCATTTT. It yields the protein CSASGMLNQPQHF.

This clonotype was seen many times. The chain has TRBV5-1 and TRBJ2-5, with D perhaps matching TRBD1 (6 bases). Between the trimmed V and J ends, which lost 4 bases and 4 bases, there was a span of 14 bases. This CDR3 comprises 14 residues. Germline V gene lookup returns CDR1 SGHRS and CDR2 YFSETQ. CDR3 protein: CASSPGGSGETQYF. The CDR3 DNA reads as TGCGCCAGCAGCCCTGGGGGCTCAGGAGAGACCCAGTACTTC.

The table lists this clonotype with a count of one. The chain carries TRBV3-1 and TRBJ1-2, with a tentative D call TRBD1 (6 bases). The CDR3 consists of 15 residues. Deletions cut 6 bases from V and 5 bases from J, with 19 bases between. Germline CDR1 is LGHDT and CDR2 is YNNKEL (reference sequence). CDR3 coding DNA: TGTGCCAGCAGGTCAAGCGGGACATCAGGATATGGCTACACCTTC. Encoded protein: CASRSSGTSGYGYTF.

Worth noting for this clonotype: A read error may explain this, as a much larger clone is one base away. The rearrangement uses TRBV20-1 and TRBJ2-3; D may be TRBD1 or TRBD2 (5 bases each). Germline CDR1 reads DFQATT; CDR2 reads SNEGSKA (reference sequence). There are 13 residues in the CDR3. Trimming cost V 7 bases and J 3 bases, with 14 bases left between them. Written as DNA, the CDR3 is TGCAGTGGGGGCGAGGGCAAAACAGATACGCAGTATTTT. Translated: CSGGEGKTDTQYF.

The sample holds a few counts of this clonotype. The chain carries TRBV5-8 and TRBJ2-1; D uncertain. CDR3 length: 16 residues. V lost 4 bases and J lost 1, with 15 bases in between. In germline, CDR1 is SGHTS, CDR2 YDEGEE. The CDR3 sequence is CASSQYRVRSYNEQFF. CDR3 nucleotide sequence: TGTGCCAGCAGCCAGTATAGGGTACGATCCTACAATGAGCAGTTCTTC.

The table lists this clonotype with many counts. The chain joins TRBV25-1 to TRBJ2-6; D unclear. This CDR3 spans 15 amino acids. V shed 7 bases and J shed 2 bases, with 12 bases lying between them. Germline CDR1 and CDR2: MGHDK and SYGVNS. CDR3: CASTESTPGANVLTF. CDR3 coding DNA: TGTGCCAGCACCGAATCCACCCCTGGGGCCAACGTCCTGACTTTC.

This clonotype appeared many times. This chain joins TRBV24-1 and TRBJ2-1; D gene uncertain. The CDR3 sequence is 14 residues long. CDR1 KGHDR and CDR2 SFDVKD come from the germline V gene. The V end was cut by 3 bases, the J end by 7 bases, with 12 bases between. CDR3 sequence (DNA): TGTGCCACCAGTGATCTGCCACCTGGGAATGAGCAGTTCTTC. Encoded protein: CATSDLPPGNEQFF.

This clonotype was detected ten times or more. The genes are TRBV7-2 and TRBJ2-2, with D uncertain. The germline CDR1 and CDR2 sequences are SGHTA and FQGNSA. The CDR3 covers 13 residues. The V end lost 2 bases, the J end lost 7 bases, and 8 bases lay between the germline ends. CDR3 amino acids: CASSLSQVGELFF. The CDR3 coding sequence is TGTGCCAGCAGCTTATCTCAGGTCGGGGAGCTGTTTTTT.

The table lists this clonotype with many counts. V is TRBV5-1 and J is TRBJ1-5; D uncertain. V shed 4 bases and J shed 0 bases, with 11 bases lying between them. Germline CDR1 reads SGHRS; CDR2 reads YFSETQ. The CDR3 is made up of 15 amino acids. Here the CDR3 reads CASSLYGDSNQPQHF. Written as DNA, the CDR3 is TGCGCCAGCAGCCTCTACGGGGATAGCAATCAGCCCCAGCATTTT.

This clonotype was observed many times. The gene calls are TRBV12-3 or TRBV12-4 and TRBJ1-2; D ambiguous. CDR3 length equals 13 residues. Trimming removed 6 bases at V and 1 base at J, with 9 bases between. The DNA of the CDR3 is TGTGCCAGCAGCCAGCTTAATAACTATGGCTACACCTTC. Its protein is CASSQLNNYGYTF.

This clonotype was found a few times. This sequence joins TRBV6-5 and TRBJ1-3; D ambiguous. CDR3 size: 16 residues. V shed 2 bases and J shed 1 base, with 12 bases lying between them. CDR1 is MNHEY and CDR2 is SVGAGI in the germline V gene. CDR3 nucleotide sequence: TGTGCCAGCAGTTACCTTAGGAGGGAATCTGGAAACACCATATATTTT. The encoded protein is CASSYLRRESGNTIYF.